Below are 20 T cell receptor beta chains sequenced from a single sample in a study of blood T cell repertoires in COVID-19. Sequencing was performed with immunoSEQ multiplex PCR; in TCRdb, only in-frame clones are kept and a portion is missing. The table records about 140,000 clones, over 75% of them present only once. The material sequenced was peripheral blood. The receptors originated from a woman aged 45-60 years with acute or convalescent COVID-19.

The genes are TRBV5-5 and TRBJ1-6; 9 bases match TRBD1. Germline CDR1 reads SGHKS; CDR2 reads YYEKEE (reference sequence). CDR3 length equals 16 residues. V shed 2 bases and J 7 bases; nucleotides not matched to a gene: 7. CDR3 sequence reads: CASSFRQQGANSPLHF. Written as DNA, the CDR3 is TGTGCCAGCAGCTTCCGGCAACAGGGGGCAAATTCACCCCTCCACTTT.

V is TRBV7-2 and J is TRBJ2-5; 10 bases are shared with TRBD2. This CDR3 region has 15 residues. With V trimmed by 5 bases and J by 4 bases, 7 bases remained unmatched. Germline values: CDR1 SGHTA, CDR2 FQGNSA. CDR3 in amino acids: CASSRTSGVGETQYF. CDR3 DNA: TGTGCCAGCAGCAGAACTAGCGGGGTTGGAGAGACCCAGTACTTC.

The chain employs TRBV10-3 and TRBJ1-5; 7 bases agree with TRBD1. The germline gives CDR1 ENHRY, CDR2 SYGVKD. The CDR3 sequence is 13 residues long. J lost 4 bases, V lost 6 bases, and 3 bases had no gene match. This CDR3 reads CAIRTGENQPQHF. The CDR3 DNA sequence: TGTGCCATCAGAACAGGGGAGAATCAGCCCCAGCATTTT.

This sequence joins TRBV18 and TRBJ2-2; 8 bases match TRBD1. The CDR3 has 16 residues. V shed 0 bases and J 3 bases; nucleotides not matched to a gene: 3. Germline-derived CDR1 and CDR2 are KGHSH and LQKENI. CDR3 protein: CASSPPTGVDTGELFF. CDR3 nucleotide sequence: TGTGCCAGCTCACCACCGACAGGGGTGGACACCGGGGAGCTGTTTTTT.

The V gene is TRBV29-1, the J gene TRBJ1-2; D might be TRBD1 (6 bases). Trimming took 3 bases from V and 8 from J, leaving 13 bases between them. Germline V gene data show CDR1 as SQVTM and CDR2 as ANQGSEA. The CDR3 is 12 amino acids. The CDR3, as DNA: TGCAGCGTTGAGCCAGCTACAGGGGGCTACACCTTC. As protein: CSVEPATGGYTF.

The chain has TRBV4-2 and TRBJ1-4; D ambiguous. Germline assignment: CDR1 LGHNA and CDR2 YNFKEQ. The CDR3 length is 16 residues. The germline V and J ends were trimmed by 0 bases and 5 bases, with 13 bases remaining between them. CDR3 region: CASSQETTNGNEKLFF. The DNA for the CDR3 is TGTGCCAGCAGCCAAGAGACTACGAATGGAAATGAAAAACTGTTTTTT.

V usage is TRBV6-5 and J usage is TRBJ1-3; D is unresolved. The CDR3 is 13 residues long. V was shortened by 3 bases and J by 4 bases, with 7 bases between the two germline ends. Germline V lookup: CDR1 MNHEY, CDR2 SVGAGI. CDR3 residues: CASSYSQGNTIYF. CDR3 DNA: TGTGCCAGCAGTTATTCACAGGGAAACACCATATATTTT.

The gene calls are TRBV28 and TRBJ2-1; possible D gene TRBD2, 6 bases. Per germline, CDR1 MDHEN and CDR2 SYDVKM. The CDR3 extends over 14 amino acids. V was clipped by 0 bases and J by 10 bases, with 13 bases between them. The CDR3 DNA follows: TGTGCCAGCAGTTTATGGAGGGACTTAGGGGAGCAGTTCTTC. Protein: CASSLWRDLGEQFF.

V is TRBV27 and J is TRBJ1-1; possible D gene TRBD1, 6 bases. CDR3 length equals 14 residues. The germline CDR1 and CDR2 sequences are MNHEY and SMNVEV (reference sequence). V lost 6 bases, J lost 3 bases, and 14 bases lay in between. CDR3 in DNA: TGTGCCAGCAGCCCGACAGGATGGGACACTGAAGCTTTCTTT. The encoded protein is CASSPTGWDTEAFF.

This clone was counted a single time. The chain carries TRBV28 and TRBJ1-6, with 9 positions matching TRBD1. The CDR3 is made up of 15 amino acids. Germline V gives CDR1 MDHEN, CDR2 SYDVKM. Trimming at V came to 7 bases and at J to 10 bases, leaving 11 bases not matched to a gene. CDR3 residues: CASTKWDRVISPLHF. CDR3 coding DNA: TGTGCCAGCACCAAGTGGGACAGGGTTATCTCACCCCTCCACTTT.

The chain links TRBV6-5 to TRBJ1-1, with unresolved D. The CDR3 has 13 residues. V lost 3 bases and J 5 bases, leaving 10 bases between the germline ends. Germline CDR1 reads MNHEY; CDR2 reads SVGAGI. The CDR3 region has the DNA TGTGCCAGCAGTTATAATGAGGGAACTGAAGCTTTCTTT. This sequence encodes CASSYNEGTEAFF.

The J gene is TRBJ2-1, the V gene TRBV18, with 7 nucleotides matching TRBD2. The length of the CDR3 is 15 residues. Looked up from germline, CDR1 is KGHSH and CDR2 is LQKENI. V was pared by 2 bases and J by 4 bases, with 5 bases of the junction left unmatched. The CDR3 loop reads CASSPSRTRYNEQFF. CDR3 DNA sequence: TGTGCCAGCTCACCAAGTCGGACTAGATACAATGAGCAGTTCTTC.

The CDR3 protein is CAWRGGMNTEAFF. The CDR3 DNA follows: TGTGCCTGGAGAGGCGGCATGAACACTGAAGCTTTCTTT. The rearrangement links TRBV30 to TRBJ1-1; D not certain. The ends were cut back, 3 bases at V and 0 bases at J, with 8 bases in the middle. Germline values: CDR1 GTSNPN, CDR2 SVGIG (reference sequence). The CDR3 spans 13 residues.

The sample holds one count of this clone. The genes are TRBV9 and TRBJ2-1; 8 nucleotides match TRBD2. V gave up 3 bases and J gave up 2 bases; unmatched junction bases: 4. CDR1 is SGDLS, CDR2 YYNGEE, per germline. This CDR3 is 15 amino acids long. CDR3 region: CASSASGLAYNEQFF. CDR3 nucleotides: TGTGCCAGCAGCGCCTCGGGACTAGCCTACAATGAGCAGTTCTTC. Full variable domain (rest looked up from reference TRBV9 and TRBJ2-1): DSGVTQTPKHLITATGQRVTLRCSPRSGDLSVYWYQQSLDQGLQFLIQYYNGEERAKGNILERFSAQQFPDLHSELNLSSLELGDSALYFCASSASGLAYNEQFFGPGTRLTVL.

The rearrangement joins TRBV5-1 to TRBJ2-1, with 8 bases fitting TRBD2. Germline lookup yields CDR1 SGHRS and CDR2 YFSETQ. This CDR3 comprises 17 residues. Germline trimming cut 0 bases from V and 9 bases from J; bases unmatched to any gene: 14. DNA for the CDR3: TGCGCCAGCAGCTTGGGAATGGGAAGCGGGAGAAGGGGTGAGCAGTTCTTC. It encodes CASSLGMGSGRRGEQFF.

This rearrangement joins TRBV19 to TRBJ1-6, with D tentatively TRBD1 (5 bases). This CDR3 comprises 12 residues. Germline CDR1 and CDR2: LNHDA and SQIVND (reference sequence). Trimming removed 6 bases from V and 6 bases from J, with 6 bases in between. CDR3 nucleotide sequence: TGTGCCAGTAGCCAGGGTAATTCACCCCTCCACTTT. Protein product: CASSQGNSPLHF.

The genes are TRBV4-2 and TRBJ2-5; perhaps TRBD2 as D (7 bases). This CDR3 region has 20 residues. V lost 0 bases and J lost 0, with 23 bases in between. The germline gives CDR1 LGHNA, CDR2 YNFKEQ. The CDR3 reads CASSQDGGAYAATYQETQYF. DNA for the CDR3: TGTGCCAGCAGCCAAGATGGGGGGGCCTACGCCGCGACGTACCAAGAGACCCAGTACTTC.

J is TRBJ2-2 and V is TRBV18; unclear D gene. The germline V gene has CDR1 KGHSH and CDR2 LQKENI. V was trimmed by 2 bases and J by 5 bases, leaving 6 bases between them. The CDR3 spans 13 residues. The CDR3 DNA follows: TGTGCCAGCTCACCATCAGAAACCGGGGAGCTGTTTTTT. Translation: CASSPSETGELFF. Drawing the rest from reference TRBV18 and TRBJ2-2, the complete variable domain is NAGVMQNPRHLVRRRGQEARLRCSPMKGHSHVYWYRQLPEEGLKFMVYLQKENIIDESGMPKERFSAEFPKEGPSILRIQQVVRGDSAAYFCASSPSETGELFFGEGSRLTVL.

The V and J genes are TRBV7-9 and TRBJ1-6, with D hard to call. The length of the CDR3 is 13 residues. V lost 6 bases and J lost 7, with 10 bases in between. CDR1 and CDR2 (germline): SEHNR, FQNEAQ (reference sequence). This chain's CDR3 is CASRPTQNSPLHF. DNA for the CDR3: TGTGCCAGCAGACCCACACAGAATTCACCCCTCCACTTT.

This chain uses TRBV30 with TRBJ1-6; 8 nucleotides agree with TRBD1. Per the germline V gene, CDR1 is GTSNPN and CDR2 is SVGIG (reference sequence). V lost 2 bases, J lost 7 bases, and 10 bases stayed unmatched. The CDR3 has 16 residues. For the CDR3, the DNA is TGTGCCTGGAGTCCCCTCGACAGGGGAGGAAATTCACCCCTCCACTTT. The encoded protein is CAWSPLDRGGNSPLHF.